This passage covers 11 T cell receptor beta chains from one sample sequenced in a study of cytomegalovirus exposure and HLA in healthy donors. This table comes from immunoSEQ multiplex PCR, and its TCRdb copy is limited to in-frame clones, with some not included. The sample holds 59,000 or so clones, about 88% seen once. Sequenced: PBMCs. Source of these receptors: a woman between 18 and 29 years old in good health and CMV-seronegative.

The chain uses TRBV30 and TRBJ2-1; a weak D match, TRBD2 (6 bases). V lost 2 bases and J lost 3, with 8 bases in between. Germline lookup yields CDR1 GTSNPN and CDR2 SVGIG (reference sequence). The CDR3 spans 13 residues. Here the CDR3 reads CAWSNGGYNEQFF. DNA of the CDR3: TGTGCCTGGAGTAACGGGGGCTACAATGAGCAGTTCTTC.

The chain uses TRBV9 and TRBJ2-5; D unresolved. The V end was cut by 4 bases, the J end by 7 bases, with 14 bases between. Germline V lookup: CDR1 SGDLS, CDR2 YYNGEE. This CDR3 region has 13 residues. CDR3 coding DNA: TGTGCCAGCAGCCCGGAGTCCCCTCGGACCCAGTACTTC. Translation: CASSPESPRTQYF. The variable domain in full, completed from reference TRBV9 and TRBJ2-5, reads DSGVTQTPKHLITATGQRVTLRCSPRSGDLSVYWYQQSLDQGLQFLIQYYNGEERAKGNILERFSAQQFPDLHSELNLSSLELGDSALYFCASSPESPRTQYFGPGTRLLVL.

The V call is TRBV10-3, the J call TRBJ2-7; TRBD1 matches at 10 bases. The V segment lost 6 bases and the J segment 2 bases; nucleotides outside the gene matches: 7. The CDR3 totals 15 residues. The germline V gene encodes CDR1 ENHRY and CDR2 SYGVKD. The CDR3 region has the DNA TGTGCCATCAGGGAGCGGGACAGGGGAACCTACGAGCAGTACTTC. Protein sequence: CAIRERDRGTYEQYF.

The CDR3 sequence is CASSEGLSNEQFF. CDR3 bases: TGTGCCAGCAGTGAAGGACTAAGCAATGAGCAGTTCTTC. The V call is TRBV2, the J call TRBJ2-1; the D gene is possibly TRBD2 (5 bases). V was pared by 1 base and J by 6 bases, with 7 bases between. This CDR3 comprises 13 residues. Germline V gives CDR1 SNHLY, CDR2 FYNNEI.

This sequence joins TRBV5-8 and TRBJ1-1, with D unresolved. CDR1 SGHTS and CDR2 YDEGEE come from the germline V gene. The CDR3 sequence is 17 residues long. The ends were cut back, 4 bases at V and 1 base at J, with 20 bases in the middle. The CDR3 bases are TGTGCCAGCAGCCCGGGAAGGATCCCCCATGGGAACACTGAAGCTTTCTTT. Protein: CASSPGRIPHGNTEAFF.

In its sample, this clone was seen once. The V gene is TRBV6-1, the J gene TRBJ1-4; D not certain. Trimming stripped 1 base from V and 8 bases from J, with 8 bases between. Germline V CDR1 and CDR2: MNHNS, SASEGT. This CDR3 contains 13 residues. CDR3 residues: CASSEGEWEKLFF. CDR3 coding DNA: TGTGCCAGCAGTGAAGGGGAGTGGGAAAAACTGTTTTTT.

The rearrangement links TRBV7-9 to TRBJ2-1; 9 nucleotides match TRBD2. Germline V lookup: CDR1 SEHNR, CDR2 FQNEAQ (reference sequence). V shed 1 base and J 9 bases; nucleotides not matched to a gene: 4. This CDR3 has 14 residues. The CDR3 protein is CASSLGGGEGEQFF. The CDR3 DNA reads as TGTGCCAGCAGCTTAGGCGGGGGGGAGGGTGAGCAGTTCTTC.

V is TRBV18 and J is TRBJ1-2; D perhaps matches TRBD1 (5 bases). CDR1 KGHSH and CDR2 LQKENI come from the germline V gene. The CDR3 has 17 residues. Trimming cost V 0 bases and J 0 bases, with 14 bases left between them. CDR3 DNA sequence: TGTGCCAGCTCACCACCGGGAGGGGCGACCTCTAACTATGGCTACACCTTC. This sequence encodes CASSPPGGATSNYGYTF.

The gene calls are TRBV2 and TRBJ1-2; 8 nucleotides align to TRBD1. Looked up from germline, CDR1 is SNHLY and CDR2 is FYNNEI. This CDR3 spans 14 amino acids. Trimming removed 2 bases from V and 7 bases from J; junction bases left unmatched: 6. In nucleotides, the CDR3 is TGTGCCAGCAGTGAAATTGGACAGGGAGGTGGCTACACCTTC. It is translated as CASSEIGQGGGYTF. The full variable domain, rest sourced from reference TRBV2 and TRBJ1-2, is EPEVTQTPSHQVTQMGQEVILRCVPISNHLYFYWYRQILGQKVEFLVSFYNNEISEKSEIFDDQFSVERPDGSNFTLKIRSTKLEDSAMYFCASSEIGQGGGYTFGSGTRLTVV.

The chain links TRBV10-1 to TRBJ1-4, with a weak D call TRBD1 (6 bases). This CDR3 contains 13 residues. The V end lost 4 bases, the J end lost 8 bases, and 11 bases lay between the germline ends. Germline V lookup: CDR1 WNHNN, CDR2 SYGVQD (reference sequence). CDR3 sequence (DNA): TGCGCCAGCAGTGCTGGACAGTCAGAAAAACTGTTTTTT. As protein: CASSAGQSEKLFF.

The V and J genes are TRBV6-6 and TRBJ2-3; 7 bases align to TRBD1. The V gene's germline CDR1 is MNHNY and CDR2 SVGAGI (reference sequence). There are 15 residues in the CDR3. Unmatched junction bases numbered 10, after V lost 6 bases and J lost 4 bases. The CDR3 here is CASRRDSAGADTQYF. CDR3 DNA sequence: TGTGCCAGCAGAAGGGACAGCGCCGGGGCAGATACGCAGTATTTT.